This T cell receptor beta chain was sequenced in a study of T cells in Graves' hyperthyroidism and ophthalmopathy. Study outcomes and limitations: Most thyroid clonotypes expanded above 0.001 were also detected in blood.

This clonotype came up many times. Its target is not known. RNA transcripts served as the template for amplifying TCR beta CDR3 regions. With the HTBI primer set, the TCR CDR3 went through a first round of RT-PCR. From the multiplex PCR reads, TCRdb called clonotypes with MiXCR, one entry per CDR3 protein. The top ten hold about 4.5% of the sample, which has approximately 610,000 distinct CDR3 sequences, around 15% seen once. Clinical Activity Scores of at least 3, NOSPECS grades of at least 4 and durations under 3 months characterized ophthalmopathy patients. Patients having uncontrolled infection, another autoimmune disease, pregnancy or lactation were not included. The PBMCs had their origin in 7.5 to 10 ml of fresh peripheral blood. Sample: blood. The receptor's source is a woman in her thirties or forties with Graves' ophthalmopathy.

The CDR3 region has the DNA TGTGCCAGCAGTCTCCAGGGGCCAGCCTCTGGAAACACCATATATTTT. It translates to CASSLQGPASGNTIYF. The chain uses TRBV6-5 and TRBJ1-3; D is perhaps TRBD1 (6 bases). The CDR3 covers 16 residues. Looked up from germline, CDR1 is MNHEY and CDR2 is SVGAGI. The ends were cut back, 5 bases at V and 0 bases at J, with 14 bases in the middle.